The present TCR beta chain was sequenced within a study of shared clonotypes between healthy human individuals. Study background: Donor ages ranged 18 to 49 years: two women, a few men.

About 30,000 T cell genomes, or 200 ng DNA, went into the sorted-subset replicate PCRs. Generated by immunoSEQ multiplex PCR, the TCRdb table keeps only in-frame clones and is missing some. The sample records around 2.5 million clones, 93% being singletons. CDR1 SGHVS and CDR2 FNYEAQ come from the germline V gene. The J segment lost 1 base and the V segment lost 4 bases, leaving 9 bases of the junction unmatched. The CDR3 contains 17 residues. Each of the donors was a healthy adult who was HIV-negative and had not had a recent acute infection or vaccination. This clonotype originated in a man younger than 30 in good health. Some clones in this sample may be carry-over from other donors' samples. Specimen: naive CD4+ T cells from PBMCs. Subset indicated: CD45RA+ positively selected. This chain links TRBV7-6 with TRBJ2-1; 8 bases map to TRBD2. This chain's CDR3 is CASSSFFERESYNEQFF. As DNA, the CDR3 is TGTGCCAGCAGCTCCTTCTTTGAGCGGGAGTCCTACAATGAGCAGTTCTTC.